The entry below describes one T cell receptor (beta chain). Antigen: not known. The data derive from a study of OX40 agonist ivuxolimab in advanced cancers. Study in general: Treatment of patients was with ivuxolimab, an agonistic anti-OX40 (CD134) antibody. Each patient was given ivuxolimab into a vein every 2 weeks, at 0.01 to 10 mg/kg.

Notes on the study in general: The specificity for antigen of the expanded peripheral T cells was not determined.

Profiled with immunoSEQ multiplex PCR; TCRdb holds only in-frame clones, not every one. The table lists tens of thousands of clones, around 94% of them singletons, with approximately 14% in the top ten. V was clipped by 3 bases and J by 2 bases, with 16 bases between them. Germline-derived CDR1 and CDR2 are MNHEY and SMNVEV (reference sequence). The CDR3 spans 16 residues. The sequence was collected from an adult with an advanced solid tumor such as melanoma, head and neck, liver or kidney cancer. The source was CD4+ or CD8+ T cells sorted from blood, collected in a trial of the OX40 agonist ivuxolimab. This chain links TRBV27 with TRBJ2-5, with D tentatively TRBD1 (6 bases). CDR3 nucleotide sequence: TGTGCCAGCAGTTTGGGGGCAGGGTTCCTTCAAGAGACCCAGTACTTC. Protein: CASSLGAGFLQETQYF.